This T cell receptor (beta chain) is from a study of T cells in Graves' hyperthyroidism and ophthalmopathy. Overall study results and limits: Blood held most thyroid clonotypes expanded above 0.001 frequency.

Amplified regions were TCR beta CDR3 sequences from RNA transcripts. The HTBI primer set drove a first-round RT-PCR of the TCR CDR3. MiXCR was run by TCRdb on the multiplex PCR reads, yielding one entry per CDR3 protein. Of a few hundred thousand distinct CDR3 sequences listed, 15% to 17% are singletons. CDR3 length: 14 residues. Per germline, CDR1 KGHDR and CDR2 SFDVKD. Hyperthyroidism of Graves' type that showed no ophthalmopathy progression within 18 months was stable. A remark on this clonotype: Its antigen is not identified. A read error may be the cause here, since a much bigger clone is one base away.

The chain carries TRBV24-1 and TRBJ1-5; tentative D call: TRBD1 (5 bases). This TCR came from a woman aged 18-35 years with Graves' hyperthyroidism. The specimen was blood. CDR3 in DNA: TGTGCCACCAGTGACACGACAGTTAATCAGCCCCAGCAGTTT. This codes for CATSDTTVNQPQQF.